This entry is about one T cell receptor beta chain. Antigen: not known. This record comes from a study of T cells in Graves' hyperthyroidism and ophthalmopathy. The wider study: Peripheral blood was taken when the disease was first diagnosed, before any treatment began.

Template material for amplifying TCR beta CDR3 regions consisted of RNA transcripts. TCR CDR3 regions were first amplified by RT-PCR with HTBI primers. TCRdb used MiXCR to reprocess the multiplex PCR reads, holding one entry per CDR3 protein. The data hold around 610,000 distinct CDR3 sequences, with approximately 14% observed a single time. The CDR3 has 14 amino acids. The V gene's germline CDR1 is SGHAT and CDR2 FQNNGV. Trimming stripped 0 bases from V and 6 bases from J, with 8 bases between. Patients were excluded for uncontrolled infection, other autoimmune disease, pregnancy or lactation. Each diagnosis was grounded in clinical symptoms, serum thyroxine and TRAb, thyroid ultrasound, and orbital computed tomography. Broader study findings: The authors' 13 V-J model separated ophthalmopathy from stable hyperthyroidism.

The chain employs TRBV11-2 and TRBJ2-2; a possible D gene is TRBD1 (6 bases). The specimen sequenced was blood. The source of this sequence is a woman between 40 and 50 years old with Graves' ophthalmopathy. In DNA, the CDR3 is TGTGCCAGCAGCTTAGAAACAGGGTCCGGGGAGCTGTTTTTT. Amino acids: CASSLETGSGELFF.